The entry below gives a single T cell receptor beta chain sequence along with its context. This clonotype showed up just a few times. The specificity of this receptor is unknown. Base-call qualities are not available, and no considerably larger clone is one nucleotide away. CDR1 and CDR2 were assigned from the germline V gene as WSHSY and SAAADI. Spanning cysteine to phenylalanine, the CDR3 consists of 15 amino acids. Of all the DNA, just the CDR3 is kept, 45 bases in frame from base 1. Trimming removed 5 bases from V and 3 bases from J, leaving 17 bases between the germline ends. This sample stems from a study of blood T cells in healthy people across ages (dated by TCRdb to about 2015). Context from the whole study: In model experiments, template switching captured roughly one uniquely barcoded TCR beta cDNA molecule for every two T cells. Age-related changes in TCR beta repertoire diversity were measured in the study by deep sequencing normalized with unique cDNA molecular identifiers. The donors were divided into four age groups: young (average around 17 years), middle-aged (about 41), aged (about 56) and long-lived (around 87). Donors of different ages were randomly distributed across sequencing lanes to avoid experimental bias. Two additional independent replicas of 1 million unique cDNA reads from the same blood draw were analyzed for two donors (one aged 18 to 30 and one aged 80 or older).

General study outcomes and caveats: Bulk unsorted PBMC profiling prevented conclusive comparison of naive and antigen-experienced compartments. Estimates of total diversity from one million sequenced T cells were regarded as lower bounds and underestimates. Because the CMV infection status of the donors was unknown, age-related changes in expanded clonotypes may potentially have been confounded. Observed TCR beta diversity per million T cells fell roughly linearly with age, and a significant reduction was already apparent by age roughly 40. Compared with the aged group, the long-lived group had more naive CD4+ T cells, fewer expanded clones and increased TCR diversity, suggesting age selection. A strong correlation was found between observed TCR beta diversity and the percentage of naive T cells measured by flow cytometry.

Receptor libraries were prepared by 5' RACE. The sample was run on an Illumina HiSeq 2500. A second PCR of about 7 to 12 cycles was run with a J-beta primer mix and a sample-barcoded 5' primer. A unique molecular identifier was introduced onto each TCR beta cDNA molecule by a template-switch 5' adaptor carrying 12 random nucleotides. Each sample yielded at least 2.5 million CDR3-containing paired-end reads. First-strand cDNA synthesis was performed from all RNA using the Mint cDNA synthesis kit, with priming by a TRBC-specific oligonucleotide. Following uracil-DNA glycosylase treatment, a first 18-cycle PCR with universal primers M1SS and BC2_uni_R was performed on all cDNA. The original pipeline was this. For normalization, 1 million high-quality reads were randomly selected from each sample, with every read carrying a distinct molecular identifier. Reads with shared molecular identifiers were discarded instead of being binned into consensus sequences. CDR3 identification, clonotype clustering and error correction used MiTCR with a Q25 quality threshold and the strictest error-elimination algorithm. A nonparametric unseen species model using Euler transformation provided a lower-bound estimate of total TCR beta diversity. TCRdb took the public reads, trimmed them with fastp at Q25, ran MiXCR for clone calling and kept in-frame beta chains. Merged by CDR3 protein, the rows form single entries marked with the most common genes and DNA. TCRdb assigned the V and J calls; the authors' analysis was not used. Recorded for this sample are about 970,000 distinct CDR3 sequences; just over 50% of them occurred a single time. Together, the top ten hold roughly a fifth of the sample.

The donors were 40 or so Caucasian individuals from Russia, aged about 6 to 95 years, who were systemically healthy. Roughly 9.5 milliliters of peripheral blood were drawn from each donor into EDTA-treated Vacutainer tubes. PBMCs were isolated by Ficoll-Paque density-gradient centrifugation, with at least 6 million obtained per sample. Total RNA, at least 6 micrograms per sample, was extracted from PBMCs with Trizol reagent. For every donor, flow cytometry on a PBMC aliquot measured the percentage of naive CD45RAhigh/CD27high T cells. This sequence was found in a woman aged 60-75 years in good health. The chain is assembled from TRBV10-2 and TRBJ2-7, with a weak D call of TRBD2 (5 bases match). Specimen: blood. CDR3 region: CASSYQAPGSYEQYF. The nucleotides read TGCGCCAGCAGTTACCAGGCCCCGGGGAGCTACGAGCAGTACTTC.